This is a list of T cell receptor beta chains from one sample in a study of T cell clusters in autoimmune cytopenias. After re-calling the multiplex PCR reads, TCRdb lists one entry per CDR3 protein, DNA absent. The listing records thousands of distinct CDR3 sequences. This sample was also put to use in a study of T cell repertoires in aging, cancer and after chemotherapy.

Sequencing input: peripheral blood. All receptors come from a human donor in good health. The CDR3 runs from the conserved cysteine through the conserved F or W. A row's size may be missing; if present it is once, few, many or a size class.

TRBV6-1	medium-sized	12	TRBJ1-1	CASSWGNTEAFF
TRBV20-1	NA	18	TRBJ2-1	CSARDRGGARAIYNEQFF
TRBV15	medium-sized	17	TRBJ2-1	CATSRDYAASGYNEQFF
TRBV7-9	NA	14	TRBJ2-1	CASSYGTSDNEQFF
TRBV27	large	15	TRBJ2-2	CASSSGTLNTGELFF
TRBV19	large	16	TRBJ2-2	CASRIPLRGGTGELFF
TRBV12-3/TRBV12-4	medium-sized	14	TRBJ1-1	CASSLRGPNTEAFF
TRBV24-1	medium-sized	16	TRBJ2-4	CATSDSGKGDKNIQYF
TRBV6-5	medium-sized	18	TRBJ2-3	CASNPEGLRAGGTDTQYF
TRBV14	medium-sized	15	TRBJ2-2	CASGGRQVGTGELFF
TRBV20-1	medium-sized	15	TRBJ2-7	CSASSGGHDSYEQYF
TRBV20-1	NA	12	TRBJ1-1	CSAGGQGAEAFF
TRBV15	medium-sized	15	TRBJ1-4	CATSRDKGTNEKLFF
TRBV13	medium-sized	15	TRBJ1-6	CASSLGARWNSPLHF
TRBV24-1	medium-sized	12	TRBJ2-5	CATSDLEETQYF
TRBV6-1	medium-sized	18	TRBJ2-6	CASTSLAGGSSGANVLTF
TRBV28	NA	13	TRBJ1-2	CACSYGGRVGYTF
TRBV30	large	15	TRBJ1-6	CAWSVGTGRNSPLHF
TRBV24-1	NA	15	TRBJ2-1	CATSGLRTGNAEQFF
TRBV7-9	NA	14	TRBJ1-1	CASISDRGRTEAFF
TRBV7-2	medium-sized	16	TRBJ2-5	CASTVVASGHQETQYF
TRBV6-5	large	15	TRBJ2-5	CASSWERGWSETQYF
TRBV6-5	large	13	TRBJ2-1	CASMVGGQNEQFF
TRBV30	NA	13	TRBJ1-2	CAWRGRGTYGYTF
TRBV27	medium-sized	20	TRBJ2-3	CASTPYLPGLVEVPTDTQYF
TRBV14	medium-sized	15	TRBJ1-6	CASSQFGTGGSPLHF
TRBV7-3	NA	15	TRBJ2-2	CASSSGTGRTGELFF
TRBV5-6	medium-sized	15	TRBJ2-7	CASSSWVVRRPEQYF
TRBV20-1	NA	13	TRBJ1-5	CSARETAVQPQHF
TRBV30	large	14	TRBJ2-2	CAWSRDRASGELFF
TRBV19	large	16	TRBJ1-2	CASSIDNPGTDIGYTF
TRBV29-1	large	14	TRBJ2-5	CSVAGTGGKETQYF
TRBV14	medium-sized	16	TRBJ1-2	CASSPGPGQGVYGYTF
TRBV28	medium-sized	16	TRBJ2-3	CASSLGDRGRGDTQYF
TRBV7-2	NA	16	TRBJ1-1	CASSLVGRIMNTEAFF
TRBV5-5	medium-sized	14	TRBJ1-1	CASSLVVMNTEAFF
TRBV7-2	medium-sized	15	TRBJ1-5	CASSFTGTGYQPQHF
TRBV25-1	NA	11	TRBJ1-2	CASSVFYGYTF
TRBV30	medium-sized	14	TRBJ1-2	CAWSTRLRIGGYTF
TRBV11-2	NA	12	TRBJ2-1	CASSPDRDSNFF
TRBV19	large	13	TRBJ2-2	CASSLDTTGELFF
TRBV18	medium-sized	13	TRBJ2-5	CASFGQGEETQYF
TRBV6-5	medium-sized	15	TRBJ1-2	CASSFTGGADYGYTF
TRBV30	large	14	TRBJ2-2	CAWRLAMAPGELFF
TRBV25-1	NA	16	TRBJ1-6	CASSGAGQSYNSPLHF
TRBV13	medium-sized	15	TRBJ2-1	CASSRSSGGVNEQFF
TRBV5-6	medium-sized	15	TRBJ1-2	CASSWGGTGSYGYTF
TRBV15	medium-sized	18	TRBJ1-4	CATSSRLETGGINEKLFF
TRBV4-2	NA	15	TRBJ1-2	CASSQRGRHNYGYTF